The entry below gives a single T cell receptor beta chain sequence along with its context. This sample was taken from a study of blood T cell repertoires in COVID-19. Study at large: From the United States, Italy and Spain came samples of acute and convalescent COVID-19.

The table came from immunoSEQ multiplex PCR; TCRdb's copy has only in-frame clones and leaves some out. The sample has 110,000 to 150,000 clones; around 80% are singletons. Between the trimmed V and J ends, which lost 1 base and 5 bases, there was a span of 11 bases. Germline assignment: CDR1 SGHNT and CDR2 YENEEA. The CDR3 covers 14 residues. The source is a woman aged 55-69 years with acute or convalescent COVID-19. Sequenced input: peripheral blood. The V gene is TRBV11-3, the J gene TRBJ2-5; D is undetermined. CDR3 in amino acids: CASSLGFQSETQYF. The CDR3 bases are TGTGCCAGCAGCTTAGGCTTTCAGTCGGAGACCCAGTACTTC.